Detailed here is one T cell receptor (beta chain). Here immunoSEQ multiplex PCR was the method, and the copy in TCRdb shows in-frame clones only, minus some. The data show 300,000 to 400,000 clones, 85% seen once. This entry comes from a study of blood T cell repertoires in COVID-19. Study background: Spain, Italy and the United States supplied samples that represented acute and convalescent COVID-19. The analysed material was cDNA or gDNA that came from T cells, B-cell-depleted T cells, or PBMCs.

V trimming: 2 bases; J trimming: 1 base; junction bases outside the gene matches: 7. Germline V lookup: CDR1 SGHTA, CDR2 FQGNSA. The CDR3 covers 16 residues. The specimen sequenced was peripheral blood. This sequence joins TRBV7-2 and TRBJ2-7; 8 nucleotides line up with TRBD1. This clonotype was sampled from a human donor in a cohort sampled during active COVID-19. CDR3 sequence (DNA): TGTGCCAGCAGCTTACCCGGGACAGGTATTTCCTACGAGCAGTACTTC. Amino acids: CASSLPGTGISYEQYF.